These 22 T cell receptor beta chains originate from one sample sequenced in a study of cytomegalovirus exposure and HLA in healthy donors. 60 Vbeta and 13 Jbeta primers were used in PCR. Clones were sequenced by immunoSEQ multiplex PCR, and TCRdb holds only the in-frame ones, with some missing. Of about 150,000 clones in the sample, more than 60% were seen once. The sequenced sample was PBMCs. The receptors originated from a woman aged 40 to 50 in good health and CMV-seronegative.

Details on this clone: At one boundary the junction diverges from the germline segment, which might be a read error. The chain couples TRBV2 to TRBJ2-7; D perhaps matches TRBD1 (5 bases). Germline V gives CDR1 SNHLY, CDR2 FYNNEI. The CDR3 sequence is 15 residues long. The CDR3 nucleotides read TGTGCCAGCAGCGAAGCGACAGACGTCTCCTACGAGCAGTACTTC. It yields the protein CASSEATDVSYEQYF.

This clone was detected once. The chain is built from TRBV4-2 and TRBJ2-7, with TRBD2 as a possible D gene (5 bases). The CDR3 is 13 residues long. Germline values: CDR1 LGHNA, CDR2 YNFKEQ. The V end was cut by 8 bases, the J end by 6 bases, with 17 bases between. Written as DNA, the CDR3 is TGTGCCAGCCCCACGGGGTCCTACGGCGAGCAGTACTTC. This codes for CASPTGSYGEQYF.

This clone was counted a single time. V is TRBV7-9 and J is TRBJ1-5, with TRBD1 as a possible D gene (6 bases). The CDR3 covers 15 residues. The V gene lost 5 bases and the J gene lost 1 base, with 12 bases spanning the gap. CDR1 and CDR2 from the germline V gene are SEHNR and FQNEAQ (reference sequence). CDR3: CASSPLGGSNQPQHF. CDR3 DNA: TGTGCCAGCAGCCCTCTAGGGGGAAGCAATCAGCCCCAGCATTTT. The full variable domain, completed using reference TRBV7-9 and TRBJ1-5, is DTGVSQNPRHKITKRGQNVTFRCDPISEHNRLYWYRQTLGQGPEFLTYFQNEAQLEKSRLLSDRFSAERPKGSFSTLEIQRTEQGDSAMYLCASSPLGGSNQPQHFGDGTRLSIL.

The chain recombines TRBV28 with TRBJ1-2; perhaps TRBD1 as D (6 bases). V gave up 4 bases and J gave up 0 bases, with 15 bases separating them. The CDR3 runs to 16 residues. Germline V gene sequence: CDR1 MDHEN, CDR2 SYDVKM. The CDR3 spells CASSSVFRGSNYGYTF. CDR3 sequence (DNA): TGTGCCAGCAGTTCGGTATTCAGGGGATCTAACTATGGCTACACCTTC.

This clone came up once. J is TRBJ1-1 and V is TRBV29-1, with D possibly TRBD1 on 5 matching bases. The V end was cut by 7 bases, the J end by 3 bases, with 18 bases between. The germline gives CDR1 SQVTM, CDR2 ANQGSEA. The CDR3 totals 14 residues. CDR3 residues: CSAGTLTGDTEAFF. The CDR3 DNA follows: TGCAGCGCCGGGACTTTAACCGGCGACACTGAAGCTTTCTTT.

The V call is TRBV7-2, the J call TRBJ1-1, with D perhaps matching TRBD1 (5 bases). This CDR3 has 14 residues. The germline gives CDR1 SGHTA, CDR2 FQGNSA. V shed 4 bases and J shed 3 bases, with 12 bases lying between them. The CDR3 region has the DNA TGTGCCAGCAGCTATTACAGGATAGACACTGAAGCTTTCTTT. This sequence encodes CASSYYRIDTEAFF.

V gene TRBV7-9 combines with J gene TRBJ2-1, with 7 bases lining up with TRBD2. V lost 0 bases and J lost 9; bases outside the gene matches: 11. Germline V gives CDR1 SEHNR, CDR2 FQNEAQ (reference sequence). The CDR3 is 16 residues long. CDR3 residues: CASSLALARPYGEQFF. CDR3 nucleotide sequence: TGTGCCAGCAGCTTAGCACTAGCGCGACCTTATGGTGAGCAGTTCTTC.

Here the CDR3 reads CASTPTGPRLGKLFF. The CDR3 coding sequence is TGTGCCAGCACCCCTACAGGGCCCCGCCTAGGAAAACTGTTTTTT. The chain recombines TRBV6-5 with TRBJ1-4, with D perhaps matching TRBD1 (6 bases). Germline V gives CDR1 MNHEY, CDR2 SVGAGI. The CDR3 totals 15 residues. Trimming pared 7 bases from V and 10 bases from J, leaving 22 bases between.

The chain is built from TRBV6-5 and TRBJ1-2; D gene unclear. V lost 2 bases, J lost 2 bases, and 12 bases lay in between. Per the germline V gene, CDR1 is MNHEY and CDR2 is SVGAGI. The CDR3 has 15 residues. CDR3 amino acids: CASSYEGRANYGYTF. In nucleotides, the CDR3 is TGTGCCAGCAGTTACGAAGGCAGAGCGAACTATGGCTACACCTTC.

CDR3 loop: CASRRTANLNTEAFF. CDR3 in DNA: TGCGCCAGCCGACGGACTGCTAACCTCAACACTGAAGCTTTCTTT. The genes are TRBV10-2 and TRBJ1-1, with D uncertain. This CDR3 has 15 amino acids. Per the germline V gene, CDR1 is WSHSY and CDR2 is SAAADI. V gave up 8 bases and J gave up 2 bases, with 18 bases separating them.

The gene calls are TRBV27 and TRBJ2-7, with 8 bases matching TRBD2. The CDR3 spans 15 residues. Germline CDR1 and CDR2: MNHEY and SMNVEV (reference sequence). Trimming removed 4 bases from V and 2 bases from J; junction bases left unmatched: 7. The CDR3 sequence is CASSSHPGLAYEQYF. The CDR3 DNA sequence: TGTGCCAGCAGTTCCCACCCGGGACTAGCCTACGAGCAGTACTTC.

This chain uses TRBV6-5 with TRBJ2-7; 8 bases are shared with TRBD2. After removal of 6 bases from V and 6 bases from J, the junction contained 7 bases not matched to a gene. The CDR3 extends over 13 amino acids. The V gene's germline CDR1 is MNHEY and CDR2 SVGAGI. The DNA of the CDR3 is TGTGCCAGCAGGCATAGCGGGACTAGCGAGCAGTACTTC. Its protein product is CASRHSGTSEQYF.

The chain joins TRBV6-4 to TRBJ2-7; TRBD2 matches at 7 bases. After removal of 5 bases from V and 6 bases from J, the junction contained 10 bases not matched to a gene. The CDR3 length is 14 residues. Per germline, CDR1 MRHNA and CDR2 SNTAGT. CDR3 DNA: TGTGCCAGCAGTAGGTTAGCGGGCGACTCCGAGCAGTACTTC. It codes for CASSRLAGDSEQYF.

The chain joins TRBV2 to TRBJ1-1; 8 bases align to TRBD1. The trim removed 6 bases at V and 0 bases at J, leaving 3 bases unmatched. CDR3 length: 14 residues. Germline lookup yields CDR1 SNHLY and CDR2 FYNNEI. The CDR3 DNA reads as TGTGCCAGCAGGGCGACAGGGGTGAACACTGAAGCTTTCTTT. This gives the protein CASRATGVNTEAFF.

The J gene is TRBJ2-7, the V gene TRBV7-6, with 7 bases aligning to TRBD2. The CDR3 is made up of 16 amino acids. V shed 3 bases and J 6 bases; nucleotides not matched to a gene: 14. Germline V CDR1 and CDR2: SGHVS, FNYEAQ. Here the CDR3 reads CASSFWSAGDPGEQYF. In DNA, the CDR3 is TGTGCCAGCAGCTTTTGGTCGGCGGGAGATCCGGGCGAGCAGTACTTC.

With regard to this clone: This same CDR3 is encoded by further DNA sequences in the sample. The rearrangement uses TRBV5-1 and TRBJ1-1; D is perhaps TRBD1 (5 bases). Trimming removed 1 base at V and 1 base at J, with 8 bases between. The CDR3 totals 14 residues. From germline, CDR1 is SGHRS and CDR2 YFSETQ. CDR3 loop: CASSLWGENTEAFF. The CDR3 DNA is TGCGCCAGCAGCTTGTGGGGGGAGAACACTGAAGCTTTCTTT.

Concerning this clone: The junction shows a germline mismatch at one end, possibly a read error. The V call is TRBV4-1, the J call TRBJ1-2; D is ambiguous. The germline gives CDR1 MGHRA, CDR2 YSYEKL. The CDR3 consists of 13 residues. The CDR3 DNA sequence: TGCGCCAGCAGCCAAGATTTCAGCGAGAATCTGTCCTTC. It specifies CASSQDFSENLSF.

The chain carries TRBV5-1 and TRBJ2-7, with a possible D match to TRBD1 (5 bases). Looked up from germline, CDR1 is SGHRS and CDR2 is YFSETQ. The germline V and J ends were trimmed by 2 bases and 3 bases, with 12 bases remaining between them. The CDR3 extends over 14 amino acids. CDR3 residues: CASSLGQLFYEQYF. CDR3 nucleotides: TGCGCCAGCAGCTTAGGACAACTATTCTACGAGCAGTACTTC.

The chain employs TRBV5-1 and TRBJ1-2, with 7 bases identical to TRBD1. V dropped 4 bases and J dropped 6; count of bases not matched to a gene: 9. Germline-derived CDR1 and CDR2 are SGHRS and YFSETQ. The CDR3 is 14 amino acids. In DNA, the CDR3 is TGCGCCAGCAGCATCCAACAGGGGATTGATGGCTACACCTTC. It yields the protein CASSIQQGIDGYTF.

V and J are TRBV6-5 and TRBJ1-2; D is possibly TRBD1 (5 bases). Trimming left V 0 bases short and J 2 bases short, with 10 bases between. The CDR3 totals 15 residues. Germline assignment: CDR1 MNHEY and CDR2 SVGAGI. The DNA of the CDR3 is TGTGCCAGCAGTTACTCGCGGGGGTCGAACTATGGCTACACCTTC. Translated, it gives CASSYSRGSNYGYTF.

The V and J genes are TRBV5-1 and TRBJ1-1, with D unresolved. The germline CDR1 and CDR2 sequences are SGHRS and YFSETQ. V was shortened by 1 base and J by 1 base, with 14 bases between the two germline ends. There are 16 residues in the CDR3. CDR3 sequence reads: CASSLPDATGNTEAFF. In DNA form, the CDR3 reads TGCGCCAGCAGCTTGCCCGATGCTACTGGGAACACTGAAGCTTTCTTT.

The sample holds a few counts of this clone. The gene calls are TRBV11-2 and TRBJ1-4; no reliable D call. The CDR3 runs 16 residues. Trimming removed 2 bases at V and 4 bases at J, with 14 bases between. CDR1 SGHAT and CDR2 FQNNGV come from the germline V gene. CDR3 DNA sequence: TGTGCCAGCAGCTTAAATGGCAACGGACTTAATGAAAAACTGTTTTTT. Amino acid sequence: CASSLNGNGLNEKLFF.